These 23 T cell receptor beta chains came from one sample sequenced in a study of cytomegalovirus exposure and HLA in healthy donors. PCR primers comprised 60 Vbeta and 13 Jbeta primers. Produced via immunoSEQ multiplex PCR; TCRdb's table is partial and in-frame only. The profile shows roughly 150,000 clones, 84% of them singletons. The specimen sequenced was PBMCs. These receptors all come from a boy younger than 10 in good health and CMV-seronegative.

The chain employs TRBV6-4 and TRBJ2-1; TRBD1 aligns across 12 bases. This CDR3 spans 14 amino acids. The V gene end was trimmed by 5 bases and the J gene end by 8 bases; junction bases not matched to a gene: 4. Per germline, CDR1 MRHNA and CDR2 SNTAGT. CDR3 region: CASSPGTGGDEQFF. The CDR3 coding sequence is TGTGCCAGCAGTCCCGGGACAGGGGGCGATGAGCAGTTCTTC.

V and J are TRBV4-1 and TRBJ2-4, with 8 bases fitting TRBD2. Losses at the gene ends were 1 base for V and 6 bases for J; bases not matched to a gene: 8. From germline, CDR1 is MGHRA and CDR2 YSYEKL. The CDR3 totals 16 residues. The CDR3 bases are TGCGCCAGCAGCCAAGTTTTACAGCGGGGGATAAACATTCAGTACTTC. Protein: CASSQVLQRGINIQYF.

The chain has TRBV5-4 and TRBJ2-1; D possibly corresponds to TRBD1 (6 bases). CDR1 and CDR2 (germline): SGHNT, YYREEE (reference sequence). Trimming cost V 3 bases and J 6 bases, with 16 bases left between them. This CDR3 has 15 amino acids. The CDR3 bases are TGTGCCAGCAGCTCCCAGGGGCGTCCCGCCAATGAGCAGTTCTTC. Its protein is CASSSQGRPANEQFF. Full variable domain (remainder filled in from reference TRBV5-4 and TRBJ2-1): ETGVTQSPTHLIKTRGQQVTLRCSSQSGHNTVSWYQQALGQGPQFIFQYYREEENGRGNFPPRFSGLQFPNYSSELNVNALELDDSALYLCASSSQGRPANEQFFGPGTRLTVL.

This sequence joins TRBV10-3 and TRBJ2-7; TRBD1 aligns across 7 bases. This CDR3 is 16 amino acids long. CDR1 is ENHRY and CDR2 is SYGVKD in the germline V gene. V shed 1 base and J 3 bases; nucleotides not matched to a gene: 9. The CDR3 loop is CAISELQGTASYEQYF. The DNA of the CDR3 is TGTGCCATCAGTGAGTTGCAAGGGACAGCCAGCTACGAGCAGTACTTC.

The chain joins TRBV15 to TRBJ1-1; tentatively, D is TRBD1 (5 bases). Trimming pared 8 bases from V and 8 bases from J, leaving 12 bases between. The CDR3 spans 11 residues. The germline V gene has CDR1 LNHNV and CDR2 YYDKDF (reference sequence). This CDR3 is CATGGFPEAFF. CDR3 DNA sequence: TGTGCCACCGGGGGGTTTCCGGAAGCTTTCTTT.

This clone appeared once. The genes are TRBV12-5 and TRBJ1-2; 7 nucleotides align to TRBD1. CDR1 is LGHNT and CDR2 is FRNRAP in the germline V gene. The V segment lost 6 bases and the J segment 4 bases; nucleotides outside the gene matches: 8. This CDR3 is 14 amino acids long. The CDR3: CASGGDSAPYGYTF. The CDR3 DNA reads as TGTGCTAGTGGGGGGGACAGCGCACCCTATGGCTACACCTTC.

The chain carries TRBV29-1 and TRBJ2-2, with D perhaps TRBD2 (5 bases). V was pared by 6 bases and J by 1 base, with 9 bases between. The CDR3 runs 13 residues. The germline CDR1 and CDR2 sequences are SQVTM and ANQGSEA. The CDR3 region has the DNA TGCAGCGTAAGCGGAGTGAACACCGGGGAGCTGTTTTTT. Translation gives CSVSGVNTGELFF.

V and J are TRBV2 and TRBJ2-5; tentatively, D is TRBD2 (5 bases). With 8 bases removed from V and 2 bases from J, the gap between germline ends came to 15 bases. The CDR3 has 14 residues. CDR1 and CDR2 (germline): SNHLY, FYNNEI. This CDR3 reads CASRTQAPQETQYF. CDR3 coding DNA: TGTGCCAGCCGGACTCAAGCCCCGCAAGAGACCCAGTACTTC.

This chain joins TRBV4-3 and TRBJ2-5; possible D gene TRBD2, 6 bases. Trimming took off 4 bases at V and 4 bases at J, with 19 bases between the two ends. The CDR3 length is 16 residues. The germline V gene has CDR1 LGHNA and CDR2 YSLEER. CDR3 bases: TGCGCCAGCAGCCGTCACCTAGTAGGGCGGGGAGAGACCCAGTACTTC. It codes for CASSRHLVGRGETQYF.

The chain joins TRBV6-5 to TRBJ1-6; 9 bases line up with TRBD1. The V segment lost 0 bases and the J segment 8 bases; nucleotides outside the gene matches: 5. Germline CDR1 and CDR2: MNHEY and SVGAGI. This CDR3 is built from 16 residues. The CDR3 DNA follows: TGTGCCAGCAGTTACTCGGGACAGGGAAGGGATTCACCCCTCCACTTT. It is translated as CASSYSGQGRDSPLHF.

The CDR3 region has the DNA TGTGCCAGCTCATTAGCCGGACAGGGTATAGGGGAGCAGTACTTC. Its translation is CASSLAGQGIGEQYF. V and J are TRBV18 and TRBJ2-7, with 8 bases lining up with TRBD1. From germline, CDR1 is KGHSH and CDR2 LQKENI. The V gene end was trimmed by 5 bases and the J gene end by 7 bases; junction bases not matched to a gene: 13. The CDR3 sequence is 15 residues long.

The chain employs TRBV6-5 and TRBJ2-5; the match to TRBD2 covers 7 bases. V trimming: 0 bases; J trimming: 3 bases; junction bases outside the gene matches: 7. The length of the CDR3 is 16 residues. Germline CDR1 and CDR2: MNHEY and SVGAGI. This CDR3 reads CASSYSGGSGEETQYF. CDR3 nucleotide sequence: TGTGCCAGCAGTTACTCGGGCGGGAGTGGAGAAGAGACCCAGTACTTC.

The CDR3 reads CASSLAPNFRGSAFF. CDR3 DNA sequence: TGCGCCAGCAGCTTGGCCCCCAATTTTAGGGGCTCAGCTTTCTTT. V gene TRBV5-1 combines with J gene TRBJ1-1, with D possibly matching TRBD1 (5 bases). Germline assignment: CDR1 SGHRS and CDR2 YFSETQ. The CDR3 has 15 amino acids. Between the trimmed V and J ends, which lost 0 bases and 10 bases, there was a span of 19 bases.

The chain employs TRBV6-1 and TRBJ2-7; 10 bases line up with TRBD1. J gave up 5 bases and V 7 bases, and 11 bases lay outside the gene matches. CDR1 and CDR2 from the germline V gene are MNHNS and SASEGT. The CDR3 sequence is 15 residues long. CDR3 sequence: CASNPFAGTGDEQYF. CDR3 DNA: TGTGCCAGCAACCCATTCGCCGGGACAGGGGACGAGCAGTACTTC.

The chain employs TRBV6-1 and TRBJ1-4, with D possibly being TRBD1 (5 bases). Per the germline V gene, CDR1 is MNHNS and CDR2 is SASEGT. CDR3 size: 15 residues. The V gene lost 7 bases and the J gene lost 2 bases, with 14 bases spanning the gap. The CDR3 reads CASNKAGPTNEKLFF. CDR3 bases: TGTGCCAGCAATAAGGCAGGGCCGACTAATGAAAAACTGTTTTTT.

V gene TRBV10-3 combines with J gene TRBJ1-2; a weak D match, TRBD1 (5 bases). This CDR3 is built from 14 residues. Trimming took off 8 bases at V and 1 base at J, with 14 bases between the two ends. Per the germline V gene, CDR1 is ENHRY and CDR2 is SYGVKD. The DNA for the CDR3 is TGTGCCATCTCTTCGGGGGAAGATAACTATGGCTACACCTTC. This gives the protein CAISSGEDNYGYTF.

The chain combines TRBV5-1 with TRBJ2-5; a possible D gene is TRBD2 (5 bases). The DNA end is a closer match to TRBJ2-7, so the J assignment may be wrong. CDR1 is SGHRS and CDR2 is YFSETQ in the germline V gene. The CDR3 is 14 residues long. DNA of the CDR3: TGCGCCAGCAGTTTTGGACTCCCGGCCTACGAGCAGTACTTC. Its protein product is CASSFGLPAYEQYF.

This clone occurred a few times. The chain is built from TRBV4-2 and TRBJ2-2; 15 bases are a match to TRBD2. This CDR3 is built from 19 residues. The trim removed 0 bases at V and 14 bases at J, leaving 16 bases unmatched. Germline V lookup: CDR1 LGHNA, CDR2 YNFKEQ. The CDR3, as DNA: TGTGCCAGCAGCCAAGACTCTCCGGAGCGGACTAGCGGGGGGGCCGGCCTGTTTTTT. It codes for CASSQDSPERTSGGAGLFF.

This clone has a handful of counts. The V gene is TRBV7-6, the J gene TRBJ1-1; TRBD1 agrees at 11 bases. V was pared by 6 bases and J by 7 bases, with 10 bases of the junction left unmatched. This CDR3 contains 15 residues. Per germline, CDR1 SGHVS and CDR2 FNYEAQ. The CDR3: CASSSRGQGAGEAFF. For the CDR3, the DNA is TGTGCCAGCAGTTCCCGAGGACAGGGGGCGGGTGAAGCTTTCTTT. Full variable domain (remainder filled in from reference TRBV7-6 and TRBJ1-1): GAGVSQSPRYKVTKRGQDVALRCDPISGHVSLYWYRQALGQGPEFLTYFNYEAQQDKSGLPNDRFSAERPEGSISTLTIQRTEQRDSAMYRCASSSRGQGAGEAFFGQGTRLTVV.

The chain is built from TRBV7-9 and TRBJ1-2; a weak D match, TRBD1 (6 bases). This CDR3 contains 16 residues. Germline CDR1 is SEHNR and CDR2 is FQNEAQ (reference sequence). V lost 5 bases and J 6 bases, leaving 22 bases between the germline ends. The DNA for the CDR3 is TGTGCCAGCAGCGCTCGTCCGGACAGAGGGGGTGATGGCTACACCTTC. Translation: CASSARPDRGGDGYTF.

This clone appeared once. J is TRBJ2-7 and V is TRBV7-4; D gene ambiguous. Germline CDR1 SGHVT, CDR2 SQSDAQ. The CDR3 loop spans 13 amino acids. V lost 1 base and J lost 6, with 10 bases in between. CDR3 coding DNA: TGTGCCAGCAGCTTAGTGTCGCAGTGCGAGCAGTACTTC. Amino acids: CASSLVSQCEQYF.

V gene TRBV4-3 combines with J gene TRBJ2-7; D is perhaps TRBD1 (5 bases). CDR1 is LGHNA, CDR2 YSLEER, per germline. The CDR3 covers 14 residues. V was shortened by 9 bases and J by 0 bases, with 15 bases between the two germline ends. The CDR3 spells CASSLGQGSYEQYF. The CDR3 DNA follows: TGCGCCAGTTCTTTAGGGCAGGGCTCCTACGAGCAGTACTTC.

The rearrangement uses TRBV7-2 and TRBJ1-4, with a tentative D call TRBD1 (6 bases). Germline CDR1 is SGHTA and CDR2 is FQGNSA. V was clipped by 5 bases and J by 8 bases, with 15 bases between them. The CDR3 has 14 amino acids. CDR3: CASSVVTTGEKLFF. The CDR3, as DNA: TGTGCCAGCAGCGTTGTGACCACAGGGGAAAAACTGTTTTTT.